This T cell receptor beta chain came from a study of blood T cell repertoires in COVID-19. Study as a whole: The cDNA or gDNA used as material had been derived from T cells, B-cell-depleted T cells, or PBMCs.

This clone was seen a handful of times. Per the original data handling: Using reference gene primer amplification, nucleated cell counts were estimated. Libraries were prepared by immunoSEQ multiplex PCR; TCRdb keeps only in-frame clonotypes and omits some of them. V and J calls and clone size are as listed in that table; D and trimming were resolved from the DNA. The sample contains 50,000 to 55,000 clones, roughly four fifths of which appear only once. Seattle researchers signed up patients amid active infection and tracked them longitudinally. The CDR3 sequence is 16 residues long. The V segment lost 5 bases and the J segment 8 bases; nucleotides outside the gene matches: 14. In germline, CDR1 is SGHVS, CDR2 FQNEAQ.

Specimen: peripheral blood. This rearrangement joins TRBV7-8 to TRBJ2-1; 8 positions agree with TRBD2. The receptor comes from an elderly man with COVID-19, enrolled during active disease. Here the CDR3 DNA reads TGTGCCAGCAGCCCACCCCAGCGGGAGTTTCAGGATGAGCAGTTCTTC. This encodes CASSPPQREFQDEQFF.